Reported below is one T cell receptor beta chain. What it binds is unknown. Each CDR3 protein is one row after TCRdb ran MiXCR on the reads. The table lists roughly 860,000 distinct CDR3 sequences, approximately 32% of them singletons, with around an eighth in the top ten. The V and J ends lost 4 bases and 5 bases, in that order; junction bases with no gene match: 7. The CDR3 sequence is 15 residues long. Germline V lookup: CDR1 LNHDA, CDR2 SQIVND (reference sequence). This record belongs to a study of T cell repertoires in cytomegalovirus infection. The specimen comprised cultured CD8+ T cells from PBMCs, sampled from culture after CMV antigen stimulation. The clonotype originates from a human donor in good health (CMV status not recorded). Some clones in this sample may be carry-over from other donors' samples. V and J are TRBV19 and TRBJ2-3; 9 bases are a match to TRBD1. This chain's CDR3 is CASSNTGGAGDTQYF. The CDR3 region has the DNA TGTGCCAGTAGTAACACAGGGGGCGCAGGAGATACGCAGTATTTT.